This TCR beta chain was found in a study of cytomegalovirus exposure and HLA in healthy donors. Trimming cost V 3 bases and J 6 bases, with 8 bases left between them. The CDR3 consists of 12 residues. The V gene's germline CDR1 is MNHNS and CDR2 SASEGT. The primer mix had 60 Vbeta and 13 Jbeta primers. Clones were sequenced by immunoSEQ multiplex PCR, and TCRdb holds only the in-frame ones, with some missing. The data show approximately 93,000 clones, 79% seen once. This clone was seen a few times. Its antigen is not identified. Overall study results and limits: Exclusion as indistinguishable affected some V segments, including TRBV6-2 and TRBV6-3.

This sequence joins TRBV6-1 and TRBJ1-1, with a tentative D call TRBD1 (5 bases). This clonotype was sampled from a male donor in good health and CMV-seropositive. The sample taken for sequencing was PBMCs. CDR3 loop: CASSDQGAEAFF. The CDR3 nucleotides read TGTGCCAGCAGTGATCAGGGCGCTGAAGCTTTCTTT.